Here is one T cell receptor (beta chain) with its context. As handled by the study authors: The authors estimated nucleated cell counts from reference gene primer amplification. Using immunoSEQ multiplex PCR, the repertoire was profiled, and TCRdb retains in-frame clones only, with some absent. The V and J calls and the clone size are those of that table, but D and trimming were determined from the DNA. The repertoire has 250,000 or so clones, about 89% of them found once; the top ten carry about 1.4%. The CDR3 loop spans 15 amino acids. Trimming removed 5 bases from V and 6 bases from J; junction bases left unmatched: 7. Looked up from germline, CDR1 is SSHAT and CDR2 is FNYEAQ (reference sequence). These data originate in a study of blood T cell repertoires in COVID-19. Study-wide background: COVID-19 samples collected from the United States, Italy and Spain covered acute and convalescent phases. The analysed material was cDNA or gDNA that came from T cells, B-cell-depleted T cells, or PBMCs.

This receptor was identified in a woman aged 40 to 50 who had recovered from COVID-19. This chain connects TRBV7-7 to TRBJ2-3; 11 nucleotides match TRBD1. Sequencing was done on a sample of peripheral blood. In DNA form, the CDR3 reads TGTGCCAGCAGCCGGACAGGGGGCGTAGGGGATACGCAGTATTTT. Encoded protein: CASSRTGGVGDTQYF.